This TCR beta chain was obtained from a study of cytomegalovirus exposure and HLA in healthy donors. Of note for this clone: The antigen remains unidentified.

PCR employed 60 Vbeta and 13 Jbeta primers. Profiling relied on immunoSEQ multiplex PCR, and the TCRdb table lists in-frame clones only, not all of them. The sample contains about 180,000 clones, approximately 79% of which appear only once. V dropped 5 bases and J dropped 7; count of bases not matched to a gene: 6. The CDR3 runs to 14 residues. In germline, CDR1 is MNHEY, CDR2 SMNVEV (reference sequence). Findings of the study overall: Some V segments (TRBV6-2 and TRBV6-3 among them) were excluded as indistinguishable. For TCR beta chains, V- and J-gene trimming was later linked to a missense DCLRE1C variant.

Sequenced: PBMCs. The V call is TRBV27, the J call TRBJ1-5; 9 bases fit TRBD1. The receptor comes from a woman aged 40 to 50 in good health and CMV-seronegative. CDR3 nucleotides: TGTGCCAGCAGTGTACAGGGGGCATGGCAGCCCCAGCATTTT. As protein: CASSVQGAWQPQHF.